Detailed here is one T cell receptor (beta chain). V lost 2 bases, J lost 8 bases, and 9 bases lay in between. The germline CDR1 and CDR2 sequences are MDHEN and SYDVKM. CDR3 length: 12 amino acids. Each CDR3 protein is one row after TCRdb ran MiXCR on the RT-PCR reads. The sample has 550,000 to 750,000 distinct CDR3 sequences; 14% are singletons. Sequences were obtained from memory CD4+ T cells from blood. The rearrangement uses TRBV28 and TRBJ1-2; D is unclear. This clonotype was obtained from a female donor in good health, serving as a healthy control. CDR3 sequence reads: CASSLSMGGYTF. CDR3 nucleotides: TGTGCCAGCAGTTTAAGTATGGGCGGCTACACCTTC.